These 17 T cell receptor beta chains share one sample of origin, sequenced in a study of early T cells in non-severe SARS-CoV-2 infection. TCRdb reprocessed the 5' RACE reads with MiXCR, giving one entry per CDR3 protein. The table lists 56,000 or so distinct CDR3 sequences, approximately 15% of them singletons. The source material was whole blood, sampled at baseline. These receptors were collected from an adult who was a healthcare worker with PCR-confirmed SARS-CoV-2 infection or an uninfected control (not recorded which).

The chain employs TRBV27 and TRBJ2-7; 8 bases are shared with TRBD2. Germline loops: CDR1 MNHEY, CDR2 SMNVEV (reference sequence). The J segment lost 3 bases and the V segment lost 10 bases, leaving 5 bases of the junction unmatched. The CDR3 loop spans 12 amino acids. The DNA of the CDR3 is TGTGCCACCGGGACTAGAAACTACGAGCAGTACTTC. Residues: CATGTRNYEQYF.

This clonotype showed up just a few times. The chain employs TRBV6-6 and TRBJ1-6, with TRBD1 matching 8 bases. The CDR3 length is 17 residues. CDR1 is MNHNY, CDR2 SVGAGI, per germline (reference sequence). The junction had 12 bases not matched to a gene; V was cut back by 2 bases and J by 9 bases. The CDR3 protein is CASSYPPDRVKGSPLHF. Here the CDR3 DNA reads TGTGCCAGCAGTTACCCTCCGGACAGGGTAAAGGGTTCACCCCTCCACTTT.

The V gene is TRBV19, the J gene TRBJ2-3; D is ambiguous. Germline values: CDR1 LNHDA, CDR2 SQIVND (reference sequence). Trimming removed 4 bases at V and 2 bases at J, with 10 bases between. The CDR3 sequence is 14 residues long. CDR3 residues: CASSTDPFTDTQYF. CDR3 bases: TGTGCCAGTAGTACGGATCCTTTCACAGATACGCAGTATTTT.

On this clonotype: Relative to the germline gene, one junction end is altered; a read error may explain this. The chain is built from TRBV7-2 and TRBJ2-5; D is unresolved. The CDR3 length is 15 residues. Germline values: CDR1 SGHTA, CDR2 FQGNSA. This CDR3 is CASSSLGLAQEAQYF. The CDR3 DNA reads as TGTGCCAGCAGCTCCCTGGGCCTTGCTCAAGAGGCCCAGTACTTC.

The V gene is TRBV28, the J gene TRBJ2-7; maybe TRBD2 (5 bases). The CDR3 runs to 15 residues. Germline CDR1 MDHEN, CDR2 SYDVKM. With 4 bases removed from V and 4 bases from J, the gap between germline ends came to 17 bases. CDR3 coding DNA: TGTGCCAGCAGTTCCCCTCTCGGGAACCCATACGAGCAGTACTTC. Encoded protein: CASSSPLGNPYEQYF.

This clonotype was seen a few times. The CDR3 loop is CASSIGYRSRDTQYF. CDR3 sequence (DNA): TGTGCCAGTAGTATCGGCTATCGGTCTAGGGATACGCAGTATTTT. The chain carries TRBV19 and TRBJ2-3, with D uncertain. Per germline, CDR1 LNHDA and CDR2 SQIVND (reference sequence). V was trimmed by 3 bases and J by 6 bases, leaving 16 bases between them. CDR3 length equals 15 residues.

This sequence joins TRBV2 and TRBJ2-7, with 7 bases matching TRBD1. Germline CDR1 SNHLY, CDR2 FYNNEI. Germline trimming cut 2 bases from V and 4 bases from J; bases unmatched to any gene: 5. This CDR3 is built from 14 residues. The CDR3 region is CASSEQGVGYEQYF. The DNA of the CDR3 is TGTGCCAGCAGTGAACAGGGGGTCGGGTACGAGCAGTACTTC.

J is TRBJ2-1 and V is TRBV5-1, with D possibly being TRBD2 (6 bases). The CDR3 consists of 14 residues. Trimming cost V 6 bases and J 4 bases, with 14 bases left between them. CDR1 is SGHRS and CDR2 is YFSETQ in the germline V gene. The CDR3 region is CASTPGGVYNEQFF. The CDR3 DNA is TGCGCCAGCACCCCCGGCGGGGTTTACAATGAGCAGTTCTTC.

The CDR3 reads CASSQGLAGGLSYNEQFF. The CDR3 DNA sequence: TGCGCCAGCAGCCAAGGACTAGCGGGAGGCCTCTCCTACAATGAGCAGTTCTTC. The chain links TRBV4-1 to TRBJ2-1; 13 bases line up with TRBD2. V shed 1 base and J 0 bases; nucleotides not matched to a gene: 3. The CDR3 has 18 amino acids. Germline V gene sequence: CDR1 MGHRA, CDR2 YSYEKL.

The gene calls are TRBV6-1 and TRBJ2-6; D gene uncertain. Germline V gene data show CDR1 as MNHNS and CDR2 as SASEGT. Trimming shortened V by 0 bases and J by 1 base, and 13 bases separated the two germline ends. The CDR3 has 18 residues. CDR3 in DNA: TGTGCCAGCAGTGAAGCGACGCCAGTACTATCTGGGGCCAACGTCCTGACTTTC. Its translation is CASSEATPVLSGANVLTF.

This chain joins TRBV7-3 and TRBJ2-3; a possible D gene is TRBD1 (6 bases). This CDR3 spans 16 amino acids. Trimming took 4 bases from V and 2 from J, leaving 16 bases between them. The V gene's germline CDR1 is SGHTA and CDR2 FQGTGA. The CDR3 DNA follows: TGTGCCAGCAGCTCCCCGGACAGAGGTACCACAGATACGCAGTATTTT. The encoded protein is CASSSPDRGTTDTQYF.

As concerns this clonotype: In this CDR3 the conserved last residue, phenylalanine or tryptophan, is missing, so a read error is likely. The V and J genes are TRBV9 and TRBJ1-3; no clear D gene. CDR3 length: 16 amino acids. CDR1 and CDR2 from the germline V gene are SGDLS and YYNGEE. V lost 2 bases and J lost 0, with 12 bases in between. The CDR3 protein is CASSVGVALSGNTIYL. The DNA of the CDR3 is TGTGCCAGCAGCGTCGGGGTAGCCCTCTCTGGAAACACCATATATCTT.

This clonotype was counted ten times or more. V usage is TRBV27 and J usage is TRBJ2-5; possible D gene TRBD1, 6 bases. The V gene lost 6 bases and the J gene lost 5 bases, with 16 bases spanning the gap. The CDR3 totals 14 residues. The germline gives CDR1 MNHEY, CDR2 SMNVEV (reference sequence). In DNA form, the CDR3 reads TGTGCCAGCAGCCAGAGACAGGCTGGGGAGACCCAGTACTTC. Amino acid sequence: CASSQRQAGETQYF.

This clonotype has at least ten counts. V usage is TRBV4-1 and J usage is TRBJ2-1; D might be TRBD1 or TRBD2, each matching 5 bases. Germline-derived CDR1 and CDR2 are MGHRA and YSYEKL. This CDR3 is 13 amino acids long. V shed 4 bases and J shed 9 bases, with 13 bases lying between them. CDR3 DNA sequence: TGCGCCAGCAGCCTCGGGGCCGAACGTGAGCAGTTCTTC. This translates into CASSLGAEREQFF.

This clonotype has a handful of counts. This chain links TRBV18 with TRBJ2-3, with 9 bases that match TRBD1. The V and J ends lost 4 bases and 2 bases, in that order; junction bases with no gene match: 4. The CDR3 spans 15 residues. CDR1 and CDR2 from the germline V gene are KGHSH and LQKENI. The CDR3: CASSHRGPNTDTQYF. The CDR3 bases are TGTGCCAGCTCACACAGGGGGCCCAACACAGATACGCAGTATTTT.

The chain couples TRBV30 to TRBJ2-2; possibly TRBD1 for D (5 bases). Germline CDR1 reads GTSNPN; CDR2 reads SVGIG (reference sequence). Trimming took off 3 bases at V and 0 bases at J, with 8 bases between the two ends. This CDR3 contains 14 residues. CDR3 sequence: CAWRQVTNTGELFF. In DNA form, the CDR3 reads TGTGCCTGGAGACAGGTGACGAACACCGGGGAGCTGTTTTTT.

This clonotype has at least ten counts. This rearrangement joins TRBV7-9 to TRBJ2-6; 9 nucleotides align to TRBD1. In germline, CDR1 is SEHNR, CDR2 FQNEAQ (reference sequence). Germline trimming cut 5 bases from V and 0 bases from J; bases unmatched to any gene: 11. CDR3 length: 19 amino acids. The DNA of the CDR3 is TGTGCCAGCAGCGACCTACCGGGACAGGGATACTCTGGGGCCAACGTCCTGACTTTC. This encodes CASSDLPGQGYSGANVLTF. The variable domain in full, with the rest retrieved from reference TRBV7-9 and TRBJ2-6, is DTGVSQNPRHKITKRGQNVTFRCDPISEHNRLYWYRQTLGQGPEFLTYFQNEAQLEKSRLLSDRFSAERPKGSFSTLEIQRTEQGDSAMYLCASSDLPGQGYSGANVLTFGAGSRLTVL.